A single sample is the source of the 31 T cell receptor beta chains below, sequenced in a study of cytomegalovirus exposure and HLA in healthy donors. Sequenced by immunoSEQ multiplex PCR; TCRdb stores in-frame clones only, minus some. The repertoire includes under 150,000 clones, approximately 84% of them detected once, and about 1.5% sits in the top ten. Sequenced material: PBMCs. The source is a woman in her twenties or thirties in good health and CMV-seronegative.

This clone occurred a few times. V is TRBV19 and J is TRBJ2-3; 7 nucleotides match TRBD2. Trimming removed 5 bases from V and 5 bases from J; junction bases left unmatched: 10. The germline CDR1 and CDR2 sequences are LNHDA and SQIVND (reference sequence). The CDR3 runs to 15 residues. CDR3 protein: CASSGLGGEGDTQYF. CDR3 nucleotides: TGTGCCAGTAGTGGGCTCGGCGGGGAGGGAGATACGCAGTATTTT. The complete variable domain, with remaining parts taken from reference TRBV19 and TRBJ2-3, reads DGGITQSPKYLFRKEGQNVTLSCEQNLNHDAMYWYRQDPGQGLRLIYYSQIVNDFQKGDIAEGYSVSREKKESFPLTVTSAQKNPTAFYLCASSGLGGEGDTQYFGPGTRLTVL.

CDR3 DNA sequence: TGTGCCAGCAGCCGCGGGAGCTCTGGAAACACCATATATTTT. Protein product: CASSRGSSGNTIYF. J is TRBJ1-3 and V is TRBV7-2, with no clear D. CDR1 and CDR2 (germline): SGHTA, FQGNSA. The CDR3 contains 14 residues. V dropped 5 bases and J dropped 0 bases, with 8 bases sitting between them.

J is TRBJ1-2 and V is TRBV5-4; D gene ambiguous. CDR1 SGHNT and CDR2 YYREEE come from the germline V gene (reference sequence). The CDR3 is 14 residues long. V shed 0 bases and J shed 4 bases, with 10 bases lying between them. DNA of the CDR3: TGTGCCAGCAGCTTGGGGTACTTTCCCTATGGCTACACCTTC. Translating gives CASSLGYFPYGYTF.

The chain combines TRBV9 with TRBJ1-5; possibly TRBD1 for D (5 bases). This CDR3 has 16 residues. Germline V gene sequence: CDR1 SGDLS, CDR2 YYNGEE. Trimming stripped 4 bases from V and 6 bases from J, with 20 bases between. CDR3 loop: CASSPDGQIKGQPQHF. CDR3 bases: TGTGCCAGCAGCCCTGACGGACAAATCAAGGGTCAGCCCCAGCATTTT.

This clone appeared once. V and J are TRBV6-5 and TRBJ1-6, with 7 positions matching TRBD1. Trimming cost V 6 bases and J 8 bases; bases outside gene matches: 7. CDR1 is MNHEY, CDR2 SVGAGI, per germline. The CDR3 is 14 amino acids. The CDR3 is CASRKDRADSPLHF. The CDR3 DNA reads TGTGCCAGCAGGAAAGACAGGGCCGATTCACCCCTCCACTTT.

The rearrangement joins TRBV5-5 to TRBJ1-1, with D hard to call. Trimming left V 0 bases short and J 8 bases short, with 11 bases between. The CDR3 is 13 amino acids. Germline V gene sequence: CDR1 SGHKS, CDR2 YYEKEE (reference sequence). For the CDR3, the DNA is TGTGCCAGCAGCTTGGTAAATTACGGGGAAGCTTTCTTT. Encoded protein: CASSLVNYGEAFF.

This clone came up many times. The chain joins TRBV5-6 to TRBJ2-7; a weak D match, TRBD1 (6 bases). V lost 4 bases to trimming and J lost 2 bases, with 13 bases between them. The CDR3 has 14 amino acids. CDR1 is SGHDT, CDR2 YYEEEE, per germline. CDR3 sequence reads: CASSLRDIPYEQYF. DNA for the CDR3: TGTGCCAGCAGCCTCCGGGACATCCCCTACGAGCAGTACTTC.

This chain links TRBV10-3 with TRBJ1-2, with no clear D. V was clipped by 2 bases and J by 0 bases, with 4 bases between them. CDR3 size: 13 residues. CDR1 is ENHRY and CDR2 is SYGVKD in the germline V gene. The CDR3 region is CAISETANYGYTF. As DNA, the CDR3 is TGTGCCATCAGTGAGACAGCTAACTATGGCTACACCTTC.

This sequence joins TRBV7-8 and TRBJ2-3; no reliable D call. The CDR3 has 13 amino acids. CDR1 and CDR2 from the germline V gene are SGHVS and FQNEAQ. V gave up 6 bases and J gave up 3 bases, with 10 bases separating them. In DNA, the CDR3 is TGTGCCAGCAGACAAACCGGGACAGATACGCAGTATTTT. Its translation: CASRQTGTDTQYF.

J is TRBJ2-5 and V is TRBV7-7, with a possible D match to TRBD2 (6 bases). Trimming cost V 3 bases and J 1 base, with 15 bases left between them. Per germline, CDR1 SSHAT and CDR2 FNYEAQ (reference sequence). The CDR3 has 16 residues. As DNA, the CDR3 is TGTGCCAGCAGCTTCTCGATCCTCGGGGGCCAAGAGACCCAGTACTTC. Its translation is CASSFSILGGQETQYF.

The rearrangement links TRBV2 to TRBJ1-3, with a weak D call TRBD1 (5 bases). V was trimmed by 6 bases and J by 0 bases, leaving 12 bases between them. Germline V gene data show CDR1 as SNHLY and CDR2 as FYNNEI. The CDR3 contains 15 residues. CDR3 DNA: TGTGCCAGCAGCGGGGGGACCACCTCTGGAAACACCATATATTTT. Its translation is CASSGGTTSGNTIYF.

This clone was detected only a few times. V usage is TRBV15 and J usage is TRBJ1-2, with 9 bases identical to TRBD1. V was pared by 1 base and J by 5 bases, with 8 bases of the junction left unmatched. The CDR3 consists of 16 residues. CDR1 LNHNV and CDR2 YYDKDF come from the germline V gene (reference sequence). The CDR3 loop reads CATSRGGTGRAYGYTF. In nucleotides, the CDR3 is TGTGCCACCAGCAGAGGGGGGACAGGGCGCGCATATGGCTACACCTTC.

This clone was observed a handful of times. The chain recombines TRBV6-6 with TRBJ2-7, with 8 nucleotides matching TRBD1. The germline V gene has CDR1 MNHNY and CDR2 SVGAGI (reference sequence). Germline trimming cut 6 bases from V and 0 bases from J; bases unmatched to any gene: 10. The CDR3 runs 16 residues. The CDR3 loop reads CASSKLTGGSSYEQYF. The DNA of the CDR3 is TGTGCCAGCAGCAAACTTACAGGGGGGAGCTCCTACGAGCAGTACTTC.

The V and J genes are TRBV5-1 and TRBJ2-1; 7 positions match TRBD1. The V gene end was trimmed by 6 bases and the J gene end by 3 bases; junction bases not matched to a gene: 6. This CDR3 comprises 14 residues. From germline, CDR1 is SGHRS and CDR2 YFSETQ. CDR3 region: CASTPRDSYNEQFF. DNA for the CDR3: TGCGCCAGCACCCCACGGGACAGCTACAATGAGCAGTTCTTC.

The chain recombines TRBV2 with TRBJ2-1, with 8 bases that match TRBD2. In germline, CDR1 is SNHLY, CDR2 FYNNEI. Unmatched junction bases numbered 3, after V lost 8 bases and J lost 0 bases. CDR3 size: 14 residues. Written as DNA, the CDR3 is TGTGCCAGCGGGGGGACTAGCTCCTACAATGAGCAGTTCTTC. This codes for CASGGTSSYNEQFF.

The CDR3 DNA sequence: TGTGCCAGCAGTGTACAGGGGCGGGGCACAGATACGCAGTATTTT. The encoded protein is CASSVQGRGTDTQYF. The V call is TRBV2, the J call TRBJ2-3; 7 positions agree with TRBD1. CDR3 length equals 15 residues. The germline V gene has CDR1 SNHLY and CDR2 FYNNEI. Germline trimming cut 4 bases from V and 1 base from J; bases unmatched to any gene: 5.

This sequence joins TRBV5-1 and TRBJ1-1; unclear D gene. This CDR3 contains 14 residues. The germline V gene has CDR1 SGHRS and CDR2 YFSETQ. V gave up 0 bases and J gave up 0 bases, with 6 bases separating them. DNA of the CDR3: TGCGCCAGCAGCTTGGGCAGTTTGAACACTGAAGCTTTCTTT. Amino acids: CASSLGSLNTEAFF. The whole variable domain, filled in from reference TRBV5-1 and TRBJ1-1, reads KAGVTQTPRYLIKTRGQQVTLSCSPISGHRSVSWYQQTPGQGLQFLFEYFSETQRNKGNFPGRFSGRQFSNSRSEMNVSTLELGDSALYLCASSLGSLNTEAFFGQGTRLTVV.

With respect to this clone: The junction and the germline gene differ at one end; a read error may be behind it. CDR3 in amino acids: CASSQDRLAGGDTQYF. CDR3 sequence (DNA): TGCGCCAGCAGCCAAGATCGTCTAGCGGGAGGGGATACGCAGTATTTT. The chain combines TRBV7-9 with TRBJ2-3; 12 nucleotides agree with TRBD2. From germline, CDR1 is SEHNR and CDR2 FQNEAQ (reference sequence). The CDR3 totals 16 residues.

J is TRBJ2-7 and V is TRBV7-9; 9 bases map to TRBD1. V lost 1 base and J lost 0; bases outside the gene matches: 7. CDR1 and CDR2 (germline): SEHNR, FQNEAQ (reference sequence). The CDR3 length is 17 residues. The CDR3 sequence: CASSLVLGQGTSYEQYF. For the CDR3, the DNA is TGTGCCAGCAGCTTAGTCCTGGGACAGGGAACCTCCTACGAGCAGTACTTC. Together with reference TRBV7-9 and TRBJ2-7, the CDR3 gives the full variable domain: DTGVSQNPRHKITKRGQNVTFRCDPISEHNRLYWYRQTLGQGPEFLTYFQNEAQLEKSRLLSDRFSAERPKGSFSTLEIQRTEQGDSAMYLCASSLVLGQGTSYEQYFGPGTRLTVT.

CDR3 residues: CASSPSGREQYF. The CDR3 DNA follows: TGTGCCAGCTCACCTTCCGGTCGCGAGCAGTACTTC. The chain couples TRBV18 to TRBJ2-7; D ambiguous. Germline assignment: CDR1 KGHSH and CDR2 LQKENI. The CDR3 contains 12 residues. V was cut by 3 bases and J by 6 bases, with 9 bases left in between.

The chain is built from TRBV7-2 and TRBJ1-5, with D possibly matching TRBD1 (6 bases). Germline V CDR1 and CDR2: SGHTA, FQGNSA. V dropped 5 bases and J dropped 0 bases, with 14 bases sitting between them. This CDR3 comprises 16 residues. The CDR3 coding sequence is TGTGCCAGCAGCCCAGGGGTCTATTATAGCAATCAGCCCCAGCATTTT. Encoded protein: CASSPGVYYSNQPQHF.

This chain connects TRBV27 to TRBJ1-1, with a possible D match to TRBD1 (6 bases). The CDR3 covers 14 residues. Germline CDR1 is MNHEY and CDR2 is SMNVEV (reference sequence). V was clipped by 8 bases and J by 0 bases, with 13 bases between them. The CDR3 sequence: CASAQGQLNTEAFF. Here the CDR3 DNA reads TGTGCCAGCGCGCAAGGACAGCTGAACACTGAAGCTTTCTTT.

The chain combines TRBV5-1 with TRBJ1-2; D uncertain. V dropped 0 bases and J dropped 7 bases, with 13 bases sitting between them. The germline V gene encodes CDR1 SGHRS and CDR2 YFSETQ. The CDR3 is 14 amino acids. The CDR3: CASSLEHTVGGYTF. The CDR3 nucleotides are TGCGCCAGCAGCTTGGAACATACAGTTGGTGGCTACACCTTC.

The chain carries TRBV5-1 and TRBJ1-2; D might be TRBD1 (6 bases). V was shortened by 4 bases and J by 8 bases, with 21 bases between the two germline ends. The CDR3 has 15 amino acids. The germline gives CDR1 SGHRS, CDR2 YFSETQ. The CDR3 reads CASSRGALLNWGYTF. The CDR3 nucleotides are TGCGCCAGCAGCCGGGGGGCCCTCCTAAATTGGGGCTACACCTTC.

This chain uses TRBV4-1 with TRBJ2-1, with 9 nucleotides matching TRBD1. This CDR3 comprises 15 residues. From germline, CDR1 is MGHRA and CDR2 YSYEKL. V trimming: 5 bases; J trimming: 7 bases; junction bases outside the gene matches: 9. CDR3 protein: CASSLGQGVWNEQFF. DNA of the CDR3: TGCGCCAGCAGCTTGGGACAGGGCGTGTGGAATGAGCAGTTCTTC.

CDR3 sequence reads: CASSSMTGISYEQYF. In nucleotides, the CDR3 is TGTGCCAGCAGCTCCATGACAGGTATCTCCTACGAGCAGTACTTC. The rearrangement uses TRBV5-4 and TRBJ2-7; the D gene is possibly TRBD1 (6 bases). The CDR3 is 15 amino acids. Germline assignment: CDR1 SGHNT and CDR2 YYREEE (reference sequence). The V end lost 3 bases, the J end lost 0 bases, and 13 bases lay between the germline ends.

This chain joins TRBV6-6 and TRBJ1-2, with a possible D match to TRBD1 (5 bases). Per germline, CDR1 MNHNY and CDR2 SVGAGI (reference sequence). The CDR3 contains 15 residues. V dropped 8 bases and J dropped 7 bases, with 23 bases sitting between them. The CDR3 DNA reads as TGTGCCAGCCACCTGAACGGCAGGGTCCTCTCTGGCTACACCTTC. This translates into CASHLNGRVLSGYTF.

V usage is TRBV5-6 and J usage is TRBJ2-7, with 7 bases identical to TRBD1. The V and J ends lost 1 base and 1 base, in that order; junction bases with no gene match: 8. Germline-derived CDR1 and CDR2 are SGHDT and YYEEEE. This CDR3 region has 16 residues. Here the CDR3 reads CASSLIGTVASYEQYF. The CDR3 nucleotides are TGTGCCAGCAGCTTGATCGGGACAGTAGCTTCCTACGAGCAGTACTTC.

The rearrangement joins TRBV6-1 to TRBJ1-5; 9 nucleotides agree with TRBD1. The CDR3 is 13 residues long. Per the germline V gene, CDR1 is MNHNS and CDR2 is SASEGT. Trimming at V came to 10 bases and at J to 4 bases, leaving 5 bases not matched to a gene. The CDR3 nucleotides read TGTGCCACAACAGGGGGCAGTAATCAGCCCCAGCATTTT. Its protein product is CATTGGSNQPQHF.

The chain couples TRBV6-5 to TRBJ1-5, with TRBD1 as a possible D gene (5 bases). CDR3 size: 15 residues. Germline CDR1 is MNHEY and CDR2 is SVGAGI. V dropped 6 bases and J dropped 0 bases, with 12 bases sitting between them. The CDR3, as DNA: TGTGCCAGCAGCAAAGACAGTCTTAGCAATCAGCCCCAGCATTTT. Translation gives CASSKDSLSNQPQHF.

The V and J genes are TRBV11-2 and TRBJ2-3; 7 nucleotides line up with TRBD2. The germline CDR1 and CDR2 sequences are SGHAT and FQNNGV. V gave up 3 bases and J gave up 0 bases; unmatched junction bases: 3. CDR3 length equals 15 residues. The CDR3 DNA is TGTGCCAGCAGCTTTGGCGGGGGAAGCACAGATACGCAGTATTTT. Amino acid sequence: CASSFGGGSTDTQYF.